These 17 T cell receptor beta chains originate from one sample sequenced in a study of shared T cell receptors in the human thymus. Sequencing used immunoSEQ multiplex PCR; TCRdb keeps in-frame clones, though not all of them. The data hold more than 550,000 clones, with about 90% observed a single time. The sample was also reused in another study, on human thymus T cells.

The sequencing input was thymocytes. Source of these receptors: a boy in the first two years of life with a congenital heart defect.

V is TRBV5-1 and J is TRBJ1-1; D not certain. Trimming removed 2 bases from V and 3 bases from J, with 20 bases in between. The CDR3 extends over 17 amino acids. Looked up from germline, CDR1 is SGHRS and CDR2 is YFSETQ. CDR3 sequence: CASSFAHTLGWDTEAFF. The CDR3 DNA is TGCGCCAGCAGCTTCGCGCACACACTAGGGTGGGACACTGAAGCTTTCTTT.

This chain uses TRBV5-1 with TRBJ1-1; 7 bases fit TRBD1. V shed 0 bases and J 1 base; nucleotides not matched to a gene: 3. CDR3 length: 15 residues. Germline V lookup: CDR1 SGHRS, CDR2 YFSETQ. CDR3 sequence (DNA): TGCGCCAGCAGCTTGGCCGGGACAGCGAACACTGAAGCTTTCTTT. Encoded protein: CASSLAGTANTEAFF.

The chain combines TRBV30 with TRBJ1-1, with 10 bases that match TRBD1. CDR3 length: 14 amino acids. CDR1 and CDR2 (germline): GTSNPN, SVGIG (reference sequence). V lost 3 bases and J lost 6; bases outside the gene matches: 7. CDR3: CAWSPDRGRAEAFF. CDR3 nucleotides: TGTGCCTGGAGCCCAGACAGGGGGCGGGCTGAAGCTTTCTTT.

The rearrangement joins TRBV5-1 to TRBJ2-3; 14 positions match TRBD2. Germline assignment: CDR1 SGHRS and CDR2 YFSETQ. CDR3 length equals 16 residues. V shed 7 bases and J 2 bases; nucleotides not matched to a gene: 6. DNA of the CDR3: TGCGCCAGCCAAGGGACTAGCGGGGGACTCACAGATACGCAGTATTTT. Protein: CASQGTSGGLTDTQYF.

In nucleotides, the CDR3 is TGTGCCAGCAGCTCTTATGGCCACGGGGGGTTCCTCTACGAGCAGTACTTC. Its protein product is CASSSYGHGGFLYEQYF. The V gene is TRBV7-2, the J gene TRBJ2-7, with 7 bases identical to TRBD2. This CDR3 contains 17 residues. Trimming at V came to 4 bases and at J to 3 bases, leaving 15 bases not matched to a gene. Germline V CDR1 and CDR2: SGHTA, FQGNSA.

The genes are TRBV27 and TRBJ2-7; 7 bases line up with TRBD1. Trimming took 2 bases from V and 4 from J; bases not matched to a gene: 11. Germline-derived CDR1 and CDR2 are MNHEY and SMNVEV (reference sequence). This CDR3 is 16 amino acids long. The CDR3 loop is CASSLDPGTEPYEQYF. CDR3 coding DNA: TGTGCCAGCAGTTTAGACCCCGGGACAGAACCTTACGAGCAGTACTTC.

This clone appeared a few times. This chain connects TRBV6-6 to TRBJ1-5, with 7 positions matching TRBD1. CDR1 and CDR2 from the germline V gene are MNHNY and SVGAGI (reference sequence). V trimming: 7 bases; J trimming: 6 bases; junction bases outside the gene matches: 3. This CDR3 region has 12 residues. The CDR3 here is CASKQGIQPQHF. The CDR3 bases are TGTGCCAGCAAACAGGGGATTCAGCCCCAGCATTTT.

The genes are TRBV28 and TRBJ1-6, with D perhaps TRBD1 (5 bases). Germline CDR1 reads MDHEN; CDR2 reads SYDVKM. V was cut by 5 bases and J by 7 bases, with 15 bases left in between. The CDR3 totals 15 residues. The CDR3 loop is CASSQAVGPNSPLHF. In DNA form, the CDR3 reads TGTGCCAGCAGTCAAGCTGTGGGGCCGAATTCACCCCTCCACTTT.

The V gene is TRBV5-6, the J gene TRBJ2-7; the D gene is possibly TRBD2 (6 bases). Deletions cut 2 bases from V and 2 bases from J, with 14 bases between. The CDR3 length is 15 residues. CDR1 and CDR2 from the germline V gene are SGHDT and YYEEEE. This CDR3 reads CASSFRGTKTYEQYF. The CDR3 region has the DNA TGTGCCAGCAGCTTCCGGGGGACGAAAACCTACGAGCAGTACTTC.

The chain is built from TRBV5-6 and TRBJ2-7, with 7 positions matching TRBD1. Germline CDR1 is SGHDT and CDR2 is YYEEEE. CDR3 size: 14 residues. Trimming cost V 7 bases and J 2 bases; bases outside gene matches: 9. The CDR3 loop reads CASREGQGAYEQYF. CDR3 nucleotides: TGTGCCAGCCGGGAAGGGCAGGGGGCCTACGAGCAGTACTTC.

The chain carries TRBV14 and TRBJ2-7; weak D call: TRBD1 (5 bases). The V end lost 0 bases, the J end lost 6 bases, and 9 bases lay between the germline ends. CDR3 length equals 13 residues. CDR1 and CDR2 from the germline V gene are SGHDN and FVKESK. CDR3 coding DNA: TGTGCCAGCAGCCAAGATCATAGGGGCGAGCAGTACTTC. It is translated as CASSQDHRGEQYF.

To note about this clone: This CDR3 is also generated by other DNA sequences in the sample. The gene calls are TRBV28 and TRBJ1-5; D uncertain. Trimming shortened V by 6 bases and J by 4 bases, and 4 bases separated the two germline ends. Germline V lookup: CDR1 MDHEN, CDR2 SYDVKM. The CDR3 is made up of 11 amino acids. In DNA form, the CDR3 reads TGTGCCAGCAGCCTAAATCAGCCCCAGCATTTT. Its translation: CASSLNQPQHF.

The rearrangement uses TRBV18 and TRBJ1-4; a possible D gene is TRBD1 (6 bases). Germline V gene sequence: CDR1 KGHSH, CDR2 LQKENI. The CDR3 extends over 16 amino acids. Trimming left V 3 bases short and J 0 bases short, with 11 bases between. The CDR3 DNA sequence: TGTGCCAGCTCACCCGGGACAAAGGCAACTAATGAAAAACTGTTTTTT. It is translated as CASSPGTKATNEKLFF.

The chain uses TRBV20-1 and TRBJ2-3; D remains unclear. The CDR3 consists of 11 residues. V dropped 3 bases and J dropped 7 bases, with 8 bases sitting between them. Germline CDR1 is DFQATT and CDR2 is SNEGSKA (reference sequence). The CDR3 region is CSASSGYTQYF. CDR3 sequence (DNA): TGCAGTGCTAGTTCAGGCTATACGCAGTATTTT.

The V gene is TRBV5-6, the J gene TRBJ2-7; tentative D call: TRBD2 (5 bases). The germline V gene encodes CDR1 SGHDT and CDR2 YYEEEE. The CDR3 is 16 residues long. The ends were cut back, 0 bases at V and 3 bases at J, with 16 bases in the middle. The CDR3: CASSLASRDENYEQYF. CDR3 DNA sequence: TGTGCCAGCAGCTTGGCTAGCCGGGATGAAAACTACGAGCAGTACTTC.

The genes are TRBV29-1 and TRBJ2-1; possibly TRBD1 for D (6 bases). CDR1 and CDR2 from the germline V gene are SQVTM and ANQGSEA. V gave up 7 bases and J gave up 4 bases, with 14 bases separating them. The CDR3 loop spans 13 amino acids. CDR3 nucleotides: TGCAGCGCTGAGGGTGACAGGTACAATGAGCAGTTCTTC. This sequence encodes CSAEGDRYNEQFF.

CDR3 in amino acids: CASSPPRDKGPKGYGYTF. Here the CDR3 DNA reads TGTGCCAGCAGTCCTCCCCGGGACAAGGGCCCCAAAGGCTATGGCTACACCTTC. The chain carries TRBV4-2 and TRBJ1-2, with a possible D match to TRBD1 (6 bases). V lost 6 bases to trimming and J lost 4 bases, with 27 bases between them. CDR3 length: 18 residues. Germline CDR1 is LGHNA and CDR2 is YNFKEQ.